A selection of T cell receptor beta chains follows, all from one sample in a study of blood T cell repertoires in COVID-19. The method was immunoSEQ multiplex PCR; TCRdb's version includes in-frame clones alone and lacks a portion of them. The table has 120,000 or so clones, over 75% seen once. Input material: peripheral blood. The origin of the receptors is a woman aged 55-69 years with acute or convalescent COVID-19. CDR3s include the opening cysteine and the closing phenylalanine or tryptophan. D genes are given only for firm matches. Rows may omit the clone size; those that give it use once, few, many or a size class.

cdr3_aa	cdr3_nt	clone_size	d_call	v_call	j_call
CASSPQGWETQYF	TGTGCCAGCTCACCTCAGGGGTGGGAGACCCAGTACTTC	.	.	TRBV18	TRBJ2-5
CASSKGGVGANTEAFF	TGTGCCAGCAGCAAGGGGGGGGTAGGAGCGAACACTGAAGCTTTCTTT	.	.	TRBV7-6	TRBJ1-1
CASSWAFGNTIYF	TGTGCCAGTAGTTGGGCTTTTGGAAACACCATATATTTT	once	.	TRBV19	TRBJ1-3
CASSLDMNTEAFF	TGTGCCAGCAGCTTGGACATGAACACTGAAGCTTTCTTT	.	.	TRBV7-8	TRBJ1-1
CASSYQENQPQHF	TGTGCCAGTAGTTATCAGGAAAATCAGCCCCAGCATTTT	.	.	TRBV19	TRBJ1-5
CAWSKDRRGTF	TGTGCCTGGAGTAAGGACCGGAGGGGCACCTTC	.	.	TRBV30	TRBJ1-2
CASSLPGNRGSNQPQHF	TGTGCCAGTAGTCTCCCCGGAAACAGGGGTTCCAATCAGCCCCAGCATTTT	.	TRBD1	TRBV19	TRBJ1-5
CAWSRVGGNQPQHF	TGTGCCTGGAGTAGGGTAGGGGGCAATCAGCCCCAGCATTTT	.	.	TRBV30	TRBJ1-5
CASSSGLAGSDTQYF	TGTGCCAGCAGTTCGGGACTAGCGGGATCAGATACGCAGTATTTT	.	TRBD2	TRBV27	TRBJ2-3
CAIKGQGGNQPQHF	TGTGCCATCAAGGGACAGGGGGGCAATCAGCCCCAGCATTTT	.	TRBD1	TRBV10-3	TRBJ1-5
CASSFRYYGYTF	TGTGCCAGCAGCTTCCGTTACTATGGCTACACCTTC	.	.	TRBV14	TRBJ1-2
CASSVGQSAGFYEQYF	TGTGCCAGCAGCGTAGGACAGTCGGCGGGATTCTACGAGCAGTACTTC	.	.	TRBV9	TRBJ2-7
CASSLEAGRVAFF	TGCGCCAGCAGCTTGGAGGCGGGGAGGGTGGCTTTCTTT	.	.	TRBV5-1	TRBJ1-1